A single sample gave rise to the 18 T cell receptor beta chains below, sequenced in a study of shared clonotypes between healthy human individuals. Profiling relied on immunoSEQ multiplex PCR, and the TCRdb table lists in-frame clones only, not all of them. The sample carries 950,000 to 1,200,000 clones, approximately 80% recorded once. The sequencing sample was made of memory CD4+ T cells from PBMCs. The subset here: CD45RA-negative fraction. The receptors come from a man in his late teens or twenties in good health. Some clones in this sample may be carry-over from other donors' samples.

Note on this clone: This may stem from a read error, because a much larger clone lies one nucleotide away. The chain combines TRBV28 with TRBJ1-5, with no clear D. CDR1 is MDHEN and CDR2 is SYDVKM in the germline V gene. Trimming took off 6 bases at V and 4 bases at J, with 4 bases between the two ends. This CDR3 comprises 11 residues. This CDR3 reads CASSTNQPQHF. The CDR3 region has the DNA TGTGCCAGCAGCACTAATCAGCCCCAGCATTTT. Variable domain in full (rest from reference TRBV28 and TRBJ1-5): DVKVTQSSRYLVKRTGEKVFLECVQDMDHENMFWYRQDPGLGLRLIYFSYDVKMKEKGDIPEGYSVSREKKERFSLILESASTNQTSMYLCASSTNQPQHFGDGTRLSIL.

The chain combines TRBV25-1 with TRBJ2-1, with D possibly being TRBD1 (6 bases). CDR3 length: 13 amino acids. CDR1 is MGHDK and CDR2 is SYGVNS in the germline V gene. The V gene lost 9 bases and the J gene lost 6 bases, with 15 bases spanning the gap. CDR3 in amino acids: CASRQEAINEQFF. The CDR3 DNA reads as TGTGCCAGTAGACAGGAGGCGATCAATGAGCAGTTCTTC.

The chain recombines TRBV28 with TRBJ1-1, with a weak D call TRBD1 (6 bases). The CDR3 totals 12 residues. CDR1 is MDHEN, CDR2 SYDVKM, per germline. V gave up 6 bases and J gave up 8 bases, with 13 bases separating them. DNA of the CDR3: TGTGCCAGCAGCCCGAGGACAGACGAAGCTTTCTTT. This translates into CASSPRTDEAFF. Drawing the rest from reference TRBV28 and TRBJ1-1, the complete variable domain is DVKVTQSSRYLVKRTGEKVFLECVQDMDHENMFWYRQDPGLGLRLIYFSYDVKMKEKGDIPEGYSVSREKKERFSLILESASTNQTSMYLCASSPRTDEAFFGQGTRLTVV.

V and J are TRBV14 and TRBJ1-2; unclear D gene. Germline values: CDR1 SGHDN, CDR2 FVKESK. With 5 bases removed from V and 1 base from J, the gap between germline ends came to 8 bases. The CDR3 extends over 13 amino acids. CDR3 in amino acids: CASSGSLNYGYTF. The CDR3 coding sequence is TGTGCCAGCAGCGGCTCACTTAACTATGGCTACACCTTC.

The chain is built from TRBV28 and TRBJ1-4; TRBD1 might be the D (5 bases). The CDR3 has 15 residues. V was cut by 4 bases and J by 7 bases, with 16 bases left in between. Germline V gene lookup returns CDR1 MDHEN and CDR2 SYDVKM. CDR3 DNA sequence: TGTGCCAGCAGTTGGTCAGGGAATGGGGGTGAAAAACTGTTTTTT. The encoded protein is CASSWSGNGGEKLFF.

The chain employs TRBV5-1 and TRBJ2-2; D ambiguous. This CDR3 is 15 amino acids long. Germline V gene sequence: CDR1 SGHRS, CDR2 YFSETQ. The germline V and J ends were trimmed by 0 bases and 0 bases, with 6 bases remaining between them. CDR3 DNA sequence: TGCGCCAGCAGCTTGGCAAGGCCGAACACCGGGGAGCTGTTTTTT. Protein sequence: CASSLARPNTGELFF.

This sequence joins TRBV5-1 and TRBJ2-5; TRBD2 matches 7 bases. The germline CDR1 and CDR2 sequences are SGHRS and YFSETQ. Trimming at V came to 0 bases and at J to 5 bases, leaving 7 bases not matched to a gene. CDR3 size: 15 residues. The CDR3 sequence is CASSLAGGSRETQYF. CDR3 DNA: TGCGCCAGCAGCTTGGCAGGCGGGAGCCGGGAGACCCAGTACTTC. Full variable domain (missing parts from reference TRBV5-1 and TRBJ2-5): KAGVTQTPRYLIKTRGQQVTLSCSPISGHRSVSWYQQTPGQGLQFLFEYFSETQRNKGNFPGRFSGRQFSNSRSEMNVSTLELGDSALYLCASSLAGGSRETQYFGPGTRLLVL.

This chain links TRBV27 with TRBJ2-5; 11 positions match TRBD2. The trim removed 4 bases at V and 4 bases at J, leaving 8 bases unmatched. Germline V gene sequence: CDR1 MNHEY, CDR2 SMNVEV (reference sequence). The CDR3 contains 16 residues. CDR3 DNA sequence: TGTGCCAGCAGTTCACTAGCGGGAGCGCGGGGAGAGACCCAGTACTTC. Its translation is CASSSLAGARGETQYF.

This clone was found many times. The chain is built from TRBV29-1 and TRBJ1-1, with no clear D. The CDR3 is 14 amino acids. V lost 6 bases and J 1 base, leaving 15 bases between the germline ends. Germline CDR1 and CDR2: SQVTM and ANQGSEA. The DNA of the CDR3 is TGCAGCGTCGAGAGGGTTCGTGGGAACACTGAAGCTTTCTTT. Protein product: CSVERVRGNTEAFF.

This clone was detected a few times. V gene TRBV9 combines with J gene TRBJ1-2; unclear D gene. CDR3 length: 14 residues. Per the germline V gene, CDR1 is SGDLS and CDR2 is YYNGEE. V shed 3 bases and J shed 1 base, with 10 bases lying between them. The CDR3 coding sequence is TGTGCCAGCAGCGCCACAACTGTTAACTATGGCTACACCTTC. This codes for CASSATTVNYGYTF.

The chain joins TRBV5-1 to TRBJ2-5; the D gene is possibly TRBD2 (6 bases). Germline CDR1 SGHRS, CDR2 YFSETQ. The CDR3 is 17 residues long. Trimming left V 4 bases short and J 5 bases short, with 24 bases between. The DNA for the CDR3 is TGCGCCAGCAGCCCGGTGGGGACTGCCCGGAGTGGGGAGACCCAGTACTTC. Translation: CASSPVGTARSGETQYF.

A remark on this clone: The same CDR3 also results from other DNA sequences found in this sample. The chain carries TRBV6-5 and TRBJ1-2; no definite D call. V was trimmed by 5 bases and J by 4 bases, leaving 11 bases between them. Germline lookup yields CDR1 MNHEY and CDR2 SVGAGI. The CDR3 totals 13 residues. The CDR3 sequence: CASSTTGGYGYTF. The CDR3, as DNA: TGTGCCAGCAGTACGACGGGCGGCTATGGCTACACCTTC.

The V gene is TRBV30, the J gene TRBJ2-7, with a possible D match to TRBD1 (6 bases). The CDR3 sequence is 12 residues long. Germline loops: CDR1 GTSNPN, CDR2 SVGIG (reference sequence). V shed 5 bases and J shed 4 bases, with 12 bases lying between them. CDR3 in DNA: TGTGCCTGGGCAGGGGTGGGTTACGAGCAGTACTTC. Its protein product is CAWAGVGYEQYF.

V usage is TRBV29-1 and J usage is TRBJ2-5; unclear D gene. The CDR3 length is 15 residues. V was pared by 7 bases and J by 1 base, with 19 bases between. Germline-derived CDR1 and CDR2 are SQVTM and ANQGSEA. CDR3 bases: TGCAGCGCTAATAATAGGGCCCTGAGCCAAGAGACCCAGTACTTC. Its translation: CSANNRALSQETQYF.

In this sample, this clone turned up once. The DNA of the CDR3 is TGCGCCAGCAGCTTGGGGGGGACTAGCGGGAATGAGCAGTTCTTC. Its translation: CASSLGGTSGNEQFF. The chain employs TRBV5-1 and TRBJ2-1, with 12 bases lining up with TRBD2. From germline, CDR1 is SGHRS and CDR2 YFSETQ. V shed 0 bases and J 7 bases; nucleotides not matched to a gene: 2. This CDR3 contains 15 residues.

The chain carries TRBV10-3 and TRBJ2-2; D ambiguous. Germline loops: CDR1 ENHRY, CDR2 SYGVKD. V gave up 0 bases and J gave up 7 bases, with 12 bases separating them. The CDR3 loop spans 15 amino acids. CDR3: CAISESYAGGGELFF. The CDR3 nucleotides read TGTGCCATCAGTGAGTCGTACGCCGGTGGCGGGGAGCTGTTTTTT.

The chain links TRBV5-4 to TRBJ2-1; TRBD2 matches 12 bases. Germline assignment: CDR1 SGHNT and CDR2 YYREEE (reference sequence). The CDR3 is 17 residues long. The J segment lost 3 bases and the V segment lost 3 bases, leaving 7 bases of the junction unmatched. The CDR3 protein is CASSYQLAGGGYNEQFF. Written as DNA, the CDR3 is TGTGCCAGCAGCTACCAACTAGCGGGAGGAGGCTACAATGAGCAGTTCTTC.

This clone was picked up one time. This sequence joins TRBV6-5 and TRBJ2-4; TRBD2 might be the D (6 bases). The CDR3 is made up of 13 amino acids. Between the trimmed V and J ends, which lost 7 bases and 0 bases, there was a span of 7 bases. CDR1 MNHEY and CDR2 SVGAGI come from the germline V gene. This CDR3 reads CASKGLAKNIQYF. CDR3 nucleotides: TGTGCCAGCAAGGGACTAGCCAAAAACATTCAGTACTTC.